The 2 T cell receptor beta chains reported below all come from one sample, sequenced in a study of control samples from healthy donors and cancer patients. Assay used: immunoSEQ multiplex PCR; TCRdb lists only in-frame clones, some missing. The sample lists 150,000 or so clones, just under 95% occurring once. The sequenced sample was blood. Source of these receptors: a woman aged 55-69 years in good health.

The chain employs TRBV7-8 and TRBJ1-6; no clear D. V was pared by 3 bases and J by 14 bases, with 14 bases between. This CDR3 spans 13 amino acids. CDR1 and CDR2 from the germline V gene are SGHVS and FQNEAQ. CDR3 coding DNA: TGTGCCAGCAGCTTGGATCCGCTCCGGGCCCTCCACTTT. This translates into CASSLDPLRALHF.

This chain joins TRBV5-7 and TRBJ1-3; maybe TRBD1 (6 bases). TRBV5-7 has ORF status, its function being uncertain. The CDR3 has 14 residues. V lost 4 bases and J lost 7, with 15 bases in between. The CDR3 sequence is CASSGAGEGNTIYF. CDR3 DNA: TGTGCCAGCAGCGGGGCAGGGGAAGGGAACACCATATATTTT.